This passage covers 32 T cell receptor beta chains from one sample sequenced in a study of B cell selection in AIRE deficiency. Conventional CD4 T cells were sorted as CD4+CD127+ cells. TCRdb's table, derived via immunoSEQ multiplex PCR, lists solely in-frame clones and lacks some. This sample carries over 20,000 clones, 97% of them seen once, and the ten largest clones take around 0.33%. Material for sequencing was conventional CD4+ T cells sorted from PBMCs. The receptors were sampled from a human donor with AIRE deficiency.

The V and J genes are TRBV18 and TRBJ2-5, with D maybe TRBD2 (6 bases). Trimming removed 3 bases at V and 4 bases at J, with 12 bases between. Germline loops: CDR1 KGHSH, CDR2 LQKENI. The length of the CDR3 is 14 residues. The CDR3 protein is CASSPVLATETQYF. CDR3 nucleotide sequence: TGTGCCAGCTCACCGGTCCTAGCGACAGAGACCCAGTACTTC.

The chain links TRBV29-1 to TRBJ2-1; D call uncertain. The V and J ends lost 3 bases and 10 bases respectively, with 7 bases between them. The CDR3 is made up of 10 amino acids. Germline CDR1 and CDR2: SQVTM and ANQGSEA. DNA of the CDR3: TGCAGCGTTGATCTGACAGAGCAGTTCTTC. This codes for CSVDLTEQFF.

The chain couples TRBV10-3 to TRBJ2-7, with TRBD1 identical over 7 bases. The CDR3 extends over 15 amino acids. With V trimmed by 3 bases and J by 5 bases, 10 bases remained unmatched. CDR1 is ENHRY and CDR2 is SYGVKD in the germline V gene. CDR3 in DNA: TGTGCCATCAGTGACCCCGACAGGGCGAGGAACGAGCAGTACTTC. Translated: CAISDPDRARNEQYF.

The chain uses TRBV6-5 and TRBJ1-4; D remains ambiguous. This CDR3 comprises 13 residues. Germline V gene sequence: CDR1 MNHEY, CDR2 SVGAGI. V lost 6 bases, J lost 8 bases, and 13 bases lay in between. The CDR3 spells CASSLGWEEKLFF. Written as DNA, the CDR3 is TGTGCCAGCAGCCTGGGCTGGGAAGAAAAACTGTTTTTT.

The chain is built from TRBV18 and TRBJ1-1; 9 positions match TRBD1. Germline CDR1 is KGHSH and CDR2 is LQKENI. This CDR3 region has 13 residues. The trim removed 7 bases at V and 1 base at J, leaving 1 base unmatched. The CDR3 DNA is TGTGCCAGCTTACAGGGGGCGAACACTGAAGCTTTCTTT. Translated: CASLQGANTEAFF.

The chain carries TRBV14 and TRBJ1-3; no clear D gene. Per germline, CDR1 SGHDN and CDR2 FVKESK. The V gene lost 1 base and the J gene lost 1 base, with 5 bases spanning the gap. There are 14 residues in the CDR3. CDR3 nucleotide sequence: TGTGCCAGCAGCCAAGGGATTTCTGGAAACACCATATATTTT. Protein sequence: CASSQGISGNTIYF.

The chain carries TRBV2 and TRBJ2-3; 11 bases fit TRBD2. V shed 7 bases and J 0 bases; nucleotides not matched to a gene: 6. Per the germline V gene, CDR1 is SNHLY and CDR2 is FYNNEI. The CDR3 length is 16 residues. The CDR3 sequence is CASNELAGASTDTQYF. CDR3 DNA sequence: TGTGCCAGCAACGAACTAGCGGGAGCTAGCACAGATACGCAGTATTTT. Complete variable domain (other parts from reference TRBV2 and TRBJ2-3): EPEVTQTPSHQVTQMGQEVILRCVPISNHLYFYWYRQILGQKVEFLVSFYNNEISEKSEIFDDQFSVERPDGSNFTLKIRSTKLEDSAMYFCASNELAGASTDTQYFGPGTRLTVL.

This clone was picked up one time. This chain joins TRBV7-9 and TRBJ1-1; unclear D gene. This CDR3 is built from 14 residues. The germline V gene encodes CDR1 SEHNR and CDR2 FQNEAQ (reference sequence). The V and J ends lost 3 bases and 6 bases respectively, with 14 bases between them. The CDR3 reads CASSLGPFGAEAFF. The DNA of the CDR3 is TGTGCCAGCAGCTTGGGCCCCTTTGGGGCTGAAGCTTTCTTT.

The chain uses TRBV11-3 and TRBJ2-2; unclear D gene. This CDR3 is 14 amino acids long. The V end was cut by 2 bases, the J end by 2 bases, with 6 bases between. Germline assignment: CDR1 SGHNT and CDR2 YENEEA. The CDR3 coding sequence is TGTGCCAGCAGCTTAACGGTCAACACCGGGGAGCTGTTTTTT. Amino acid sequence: CASSLTVNTGELFF.

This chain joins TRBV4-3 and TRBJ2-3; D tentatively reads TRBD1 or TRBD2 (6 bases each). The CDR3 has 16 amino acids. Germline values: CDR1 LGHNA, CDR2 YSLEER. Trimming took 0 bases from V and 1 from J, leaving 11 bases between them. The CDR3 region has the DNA TGCGCCAGCAGCCAAGATGTGGGGGGCCGCACAGATACGCAGTATTTT. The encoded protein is CASSQDVGGRTDTQYF.

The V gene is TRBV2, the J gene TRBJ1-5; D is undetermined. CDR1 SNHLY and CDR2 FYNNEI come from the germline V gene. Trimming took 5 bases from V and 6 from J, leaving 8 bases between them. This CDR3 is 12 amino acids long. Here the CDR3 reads CASSTRLQPQHF. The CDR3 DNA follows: TGTGCCAGCAGTACCCGGCTTCAGCCCCAGCATTTT.

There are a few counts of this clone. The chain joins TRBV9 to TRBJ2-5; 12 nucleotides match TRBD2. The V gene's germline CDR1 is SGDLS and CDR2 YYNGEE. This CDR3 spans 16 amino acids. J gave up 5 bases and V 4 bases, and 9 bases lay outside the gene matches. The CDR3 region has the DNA TGTGCCAGCAGCCCCGCGGGACTAGCGGGCGGGGAGACCCAGTACTTC. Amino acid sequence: CASSPAGLAGGETQYF.

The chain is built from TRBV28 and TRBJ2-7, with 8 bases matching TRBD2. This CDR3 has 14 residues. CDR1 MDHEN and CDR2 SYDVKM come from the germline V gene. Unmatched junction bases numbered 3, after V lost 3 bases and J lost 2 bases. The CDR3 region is CASSFGGRTYEQYF. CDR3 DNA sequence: TGTGCCAGCAGTTTTGGCGGGAGGACCTACGAGCAGTACTTC.

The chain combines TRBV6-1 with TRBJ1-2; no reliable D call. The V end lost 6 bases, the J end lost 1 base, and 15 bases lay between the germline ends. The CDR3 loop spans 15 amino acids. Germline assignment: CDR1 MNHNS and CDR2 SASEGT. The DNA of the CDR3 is TGTGCCAGCAGCCCCCGGACCGACCTTAACTATGGCTACACCTTC. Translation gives CASSPRTDLNYGYTF.

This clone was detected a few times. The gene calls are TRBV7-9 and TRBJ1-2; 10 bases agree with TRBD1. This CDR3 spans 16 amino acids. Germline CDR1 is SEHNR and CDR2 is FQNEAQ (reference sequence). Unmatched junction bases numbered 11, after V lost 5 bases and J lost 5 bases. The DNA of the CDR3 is TGTGCCAGCAGCCCGGCCGGGACAGGGGCATGGTATGGCTACACCTTC. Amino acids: CASSPAGTGAWYGYTF.

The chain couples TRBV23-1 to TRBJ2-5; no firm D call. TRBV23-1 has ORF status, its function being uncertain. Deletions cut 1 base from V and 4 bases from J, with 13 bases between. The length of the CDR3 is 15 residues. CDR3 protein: CASSQYSGVGETQYF. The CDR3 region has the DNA TGCGCCAGCAGTCAATATTCTGGGGTAGGAGAGACCCAGTACTTC.

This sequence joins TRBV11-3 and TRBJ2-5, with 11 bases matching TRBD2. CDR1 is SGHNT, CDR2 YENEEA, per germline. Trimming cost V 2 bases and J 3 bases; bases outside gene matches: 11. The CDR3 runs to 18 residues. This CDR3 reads CASSLLRASGGIKETQYF. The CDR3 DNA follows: TGTGCCAGCAGCTTACTTCGTGCTAGCGGGGGGATTAAAGAGACCCAGTACTTC.

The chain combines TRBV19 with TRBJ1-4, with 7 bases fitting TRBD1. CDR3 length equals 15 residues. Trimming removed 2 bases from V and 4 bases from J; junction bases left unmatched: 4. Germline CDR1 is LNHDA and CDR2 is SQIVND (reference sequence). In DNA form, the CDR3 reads TGTGCCAGTAGTATAAGACAGGGCCGTAATGAAAAACTGTTTTTT. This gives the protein CASSIRQGRNEKLFF.

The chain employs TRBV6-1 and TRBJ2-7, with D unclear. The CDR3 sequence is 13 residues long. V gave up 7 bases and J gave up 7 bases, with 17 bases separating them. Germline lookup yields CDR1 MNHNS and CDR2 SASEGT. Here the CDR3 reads CASKLQPIGEQYF. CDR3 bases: TGTGCCAGCAAGCTACAGCCAATAGGGGAGCAGTACTTC.

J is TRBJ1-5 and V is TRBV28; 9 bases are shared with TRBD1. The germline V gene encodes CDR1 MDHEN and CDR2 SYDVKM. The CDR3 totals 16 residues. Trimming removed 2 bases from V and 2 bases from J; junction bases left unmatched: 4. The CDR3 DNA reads TGTGCCAGCAGTTTACCCACAGGGGGCGGCAATCAGCCCCAGCATTTT. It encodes CASSLPTGGGNQPQHF.

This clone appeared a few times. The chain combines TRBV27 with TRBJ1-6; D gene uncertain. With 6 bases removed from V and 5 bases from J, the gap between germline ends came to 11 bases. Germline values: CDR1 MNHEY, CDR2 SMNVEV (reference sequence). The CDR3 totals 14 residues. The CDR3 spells CASSMRQNNSPLHF. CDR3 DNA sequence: TGTGCCAGCAGCATGAGGCAAAATAATTCACCCCTCCACTTT.

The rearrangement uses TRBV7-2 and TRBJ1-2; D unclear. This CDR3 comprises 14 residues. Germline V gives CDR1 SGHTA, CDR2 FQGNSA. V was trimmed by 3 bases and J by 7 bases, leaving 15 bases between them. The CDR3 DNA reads TGTGCCAGCAGCTTTAACCCCGGAAGTGGTGGCTACACCTTC. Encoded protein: CASSFNPGSGGYTF.

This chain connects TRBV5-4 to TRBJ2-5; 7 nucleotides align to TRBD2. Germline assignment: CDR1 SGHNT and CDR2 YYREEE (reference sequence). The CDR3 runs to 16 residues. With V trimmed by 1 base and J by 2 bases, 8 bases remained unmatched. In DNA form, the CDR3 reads TGTGCCAGCAGCTTGCTCGGCAGGGAGGGACAAGAGACCCAGTACTTC. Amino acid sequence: CASSLLGREGQETQYF.

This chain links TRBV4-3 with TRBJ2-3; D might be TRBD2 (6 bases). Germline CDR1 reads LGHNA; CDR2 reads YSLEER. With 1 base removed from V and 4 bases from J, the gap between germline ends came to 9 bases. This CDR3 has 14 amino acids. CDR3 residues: CASSQGGDSDTQYF. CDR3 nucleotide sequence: TGCGCCAGCAGCCAAGGGGGGGATTCAGATACGCAGTATTTT.

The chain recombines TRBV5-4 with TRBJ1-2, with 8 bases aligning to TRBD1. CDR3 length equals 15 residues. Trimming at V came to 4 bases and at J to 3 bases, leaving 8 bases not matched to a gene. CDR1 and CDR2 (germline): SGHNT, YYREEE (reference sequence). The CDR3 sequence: CASSPRTGRDYGYTF. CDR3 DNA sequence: TGTGCCAGCAGCCCGAGGACAGGGAGGGACTATGGCTACACCTTC.

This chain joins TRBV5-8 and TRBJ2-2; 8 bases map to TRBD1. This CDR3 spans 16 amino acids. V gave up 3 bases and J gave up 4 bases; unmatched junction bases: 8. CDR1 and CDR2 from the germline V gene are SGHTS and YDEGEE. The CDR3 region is CASSSPGQVTTGELFF. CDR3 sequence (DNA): TGTGCCAGCAGCTCTCCGGGACAGGTCACCACCGGGGAGCTGTTTTTT.

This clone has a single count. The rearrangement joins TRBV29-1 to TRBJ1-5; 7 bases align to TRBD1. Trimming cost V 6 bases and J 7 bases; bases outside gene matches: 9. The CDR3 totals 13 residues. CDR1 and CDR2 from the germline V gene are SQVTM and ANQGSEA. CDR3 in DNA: TGCAGCGTGCAACAGGGGCTGGACCAGCCCCAGCATTTT. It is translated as CSVQQGLDQPQHF.

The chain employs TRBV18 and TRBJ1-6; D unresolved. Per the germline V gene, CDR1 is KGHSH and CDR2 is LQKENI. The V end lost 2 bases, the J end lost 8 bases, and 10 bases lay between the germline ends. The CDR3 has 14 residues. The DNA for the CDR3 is TGTGCCAGCTCACCAGCGGGTTTGGATTCACCCCTCCACTTT. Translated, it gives CASSPAGLDSPLHF.

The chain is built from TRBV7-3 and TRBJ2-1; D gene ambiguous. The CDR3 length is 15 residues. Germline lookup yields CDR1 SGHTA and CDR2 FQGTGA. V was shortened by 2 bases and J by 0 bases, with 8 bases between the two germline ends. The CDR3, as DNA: TGTGCCAGCAGCTTACAGGTCCTCTCCTACAATGAGCAGTTCTTC. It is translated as CASSLQVLSYNEQFF.

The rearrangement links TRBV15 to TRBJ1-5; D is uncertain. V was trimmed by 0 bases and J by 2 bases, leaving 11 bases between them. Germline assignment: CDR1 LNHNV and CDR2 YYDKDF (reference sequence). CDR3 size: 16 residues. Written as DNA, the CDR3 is TGTGCCACCAGCAGAGATCTGGGTAGGGGCAATCAGCCCCAGCATTTT. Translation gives CATSRDLGRGNQPQHF.

In DNA form, the CDR3 reads TGTGCCAGCAGCCGACCAGGGGGCTTCTCAGATACGCAGTATTTT. Translated, it gives CASSRPGGFSDTQYF. The chain couples TRBV5-4 to TRBJ2-3; 8 nucleotides agree with TRBD1. J gave up 4 bases and V 4 bases, and 8 bases lay outside the gene matches. Germline values: CDR1 SGHNT, CDR2 YYREEE (reference sequence). The CDR3 length is 15 residues.

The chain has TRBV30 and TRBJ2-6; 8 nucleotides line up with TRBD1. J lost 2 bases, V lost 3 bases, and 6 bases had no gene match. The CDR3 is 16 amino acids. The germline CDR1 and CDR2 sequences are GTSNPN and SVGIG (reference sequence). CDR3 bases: TGTGCCTGGAGCGGCGACAGGGGAGCTGGGGCCAACGTCCTGACTTTC. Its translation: CAWSGDRGAGANVLTF.